This entry lists 15 T cell receptor beta chains sequenced from one sample in a study of blood T cell repertoires in COVID-19. Profiled with immunoSEQ multiplex PCR; TCRdb holds only in-frame clones, not every one. The repertoire holds hundreds of thousands of clones, with about 89% as singletons. Specimen: PBMCs or T cells enriched from blood (not recorded which). The receptors here all came from a man aged 55 to 70 who had recovered from COVID-19.

CDR3 sequence reads: CASSLLAAPETQYF. The CDR3 DNA follows: TGTGCCAGTAGCTTACTAGCGGCACCAGAGACCCAGTACTTC. The chain recombines TRBV19 with TRBJ2-5; 8 bases agree with TRBD2. Germline V gives CDR1 LNHDA, CDR2 SQIVND (reference sequence). V gave up 6 bases and J gave up 4 bases; unmatched junction bases: 7. There are 14 residues in the CDR3.

The chain links TRBV6-5 to TRBJ1-6; D possibly corresponds to TRBD1 (6 bases). Germline assignment: CDR1 MNHEY and CDR2 SVGAGI. The CDR3 sequence is 12 residues long. V gave up 6 bases and J gave up 8 bases, with 8 bases separating them. The CDR3 loop reads CASSDRHSPLHF. In nucleotides, the CDR3 is TGTGCCAGCAGCGACAGGCATTCACCCCTCCACTTT.

This clone has just one count. V gene TRBV5-4 combines with J gene TRBJ2-2, with 9 bases aligning to TRBD1. V was clipped by 5 bases and J by 5 bases; unmatched bases: 10. The CDR3 runs to 16 residues. The V gene's germline CDR1 is SGHNT and CDR2 YYREEE (reference sequence). CDR3 protein: CASRPTGGHGTGELFF. In DNA form, the CDR3 reads TGTGCCAGCAGGCCTACAGGGGGCCATGGTACCGGGGAGCTGTTTTTT.

DNA of the CDR3: TGTGCCTGTCAGCGGAGGGGGCGATCACCCCTCCACTTT. Residues: CACQRRGRSPLHF. This rearrangement joins TRBV28 to TRBJ1-6; 7 bases align to TRBD1. CDR1 MDHEN and CDR2 SYDVKM come from the germline V gene. V shed 11 bases, J shed 10 bases, and the junction held 11 bases outside the gene matches. The CDR3 is 13 residues long.

The table lists this clone with a few counts. The chain employs TRBV18 and TRBJ1-3; D not resolved. This CDR3 spans 15 amino acids. The germline gives CDR1 KGHSH, CDR2 LQKENI. V lost 2 bases to trimming and J lost 0 bases, with 8 bases between them. The CDR3 DNA is TGTGCCAGCTCACCAGAAAACAACTCTGGAAACACCATATATTTT. Translation: CASSPENNSGNTIYF.

The genes are TRBV28 and TRBJ1-6, with 10 bases fitting TRBD1. Germline V CDR1 and CDR2: MDHEN, SYDVKM. CDR3 length equals 17 residues. V lost 1 base and J lost 4; bases outside the gene matches: 4. In nucleotides, the CDR3 is TGTGCCAGCAGTTTATATGGGACAGGGGTATATAATTCACCCCTCCACTTT. Encoded protein: CASSLYGTGVYNSPLHF.

V is TRBV30 and J is TRBJ2-1; the match to TRBD2 covers 7 bases. V shed 0 bases, J shed 6 bases, and the junction held 8 bases outside the gene matches. This CDR3 spans 15 amino acids. From germline, CDR1 is GTSNPN and CDR2 SVGIG (reference sequence). The CDR3 bases are TGTGCCTGGAGTGTTTGGGGGGGTAGGAGCAATGAGCAGTTCTTC. The encoded protein is CAWSVWGGRSNEQFF.

This chain uses TRBV6-2 or TRBV6-3 with TRBJ2-7, with TRBD2 matching 11 bases. J lost 3 bases, V lost 10 bases, and 8 bases had no gene match. The CDR3 extends over 14 amino acids. Germline V gene sequence: CDR1 MNHEY, CDR2 SVGEGT. CDR3 sequence reads: CATTPSGRNYEQYF. The CDR3 nucleotides read TGTGCCACCACCCCTAGCGGGAGGAACTACGAGCAGTACTTC.

A few counts support this clone. This chain uses TRBV20-1 with TRBJ2-1, with D unresolved. Trimming took 3 bases from V and 4 from J, leaving 7 bases between them. Germline CDR1 is DFQATT and CDR2 is SNEGSKA (reference sequence). The CDR3 runs 12 residues. The DNA for the CDR3 is TGCAGTGCTAGTGAACTGTACAATGAGCAGTTCTTC. It is translated as CSASELYNEQFF.

J is TRBJ2-5 and V is TRBV7-9; D is undetermined. CDR1 and CDR2 (germline): SEHNR, FQNEAQ (reference sequence). The CDR3 sequence is 14 residues long. V was trimmed by 1 base and J by 5 bases, leaving 11 bases between them. CDR3 sequence (DNA): TGTGCCAGCAGCTTAGGGAGTGCGCAGGAGACCCAGTACTTC. Protein sequence: CASSLGSAQETQYF.

The chain employs TRBV5-1 and TRBJ1-1; 10 bases fit TRBD1. This CDR3 region has 16 residues. The germline V gene encodes CDR1 SGHRS and CDR2 YFSETQ. Trimming removed 4 bases from V and 1 base from J; junction bases left unmatched: 7. DNA for the CDR3: TGCGCCAGCAGCCCCACGGGACAGGGGCGGAACACTGAAGCTTTCTTT. This sequence encodes CASSPTGQGRNTEAFF.

CDR3 in amino acids: CASSQSSGTSTDTQYF. The CDR3 bases are TGCGCCAGCAGCCAATCAAGCGGGACTAGCACAGATACGCAGTATTTT. The chain carries TRBV4-1 and TRBJ2-3; 7 bases are shared with TRBD2. Germline V gene lookup returns CDR1 MGHRA and CDR2 YSYEKL. The CDR3 has 16 residues. V shed 2 bases, J shed 0 bases, and the junction held 5 bases outside the gene matches.

The gene calls are TRBV7-2 and TRBJ2-5; 12 bases fit TRBD1. The CDR3 is made up of 16 amino acids. From germline, CDR1 is SGHTA and CDR2 FQGNSA. J gave up 4 bases and V 6 bases, and 9 bases lay outside the gene matches. The chain's CDR3 is CASSLPGQGAGETQYF. In DNA, the CDR3 is TGTGCCAGCAGTCTTCCGGGACAGGGGGCGGGAGAGACCCAGTACTTC. Complete variable domain (other parts from reference TRBV7-2 and TRBJ2-5): GAGVSQSPSNKVTEKGKDVELRCDPISGHTALYWYRQSLGQGLEFLIYFQGNSAPDKSGLPSDRFSAERTGGSVSTLTIQRTQQEDSAVYLCASSLPGQGAGETQYFGPGTRLLVL.

The CDR3 spells CASGLARDLEQYF. In DNA form, the CDR3 reads TGTGCTAGTGGTTTGGCCCGAGATCTCGAGCAGTACTTC. The chain combines TRBV12-5 with TRBJ2-7; D not certain. With 1 base removed from V and 6 bases from J, the gap between germline ends came to 10 bases. In germline, CDR1 is LGHNT, CDR2 FRNRAP. The CDR3 is 13 residues long.

This rearrangement joins TRBV7-6 to TRBJ2-6; 7 bases fit TRBD1. V dropped 5 bases and J dropped 0; count of bases not matched to a gene: 7. This CDR3 has 17 residues. Looked up from germline, CDR1 is SGHVS and CDR2 is FNYEAQ. The CDR3 region is CASSGRQGASGANVLTF. The CDR3 nucleotides read TGTGCCAGCAGCGGTCGACAGGGTGCCTCTGGGGCCAACGTCCTGACTTTC.